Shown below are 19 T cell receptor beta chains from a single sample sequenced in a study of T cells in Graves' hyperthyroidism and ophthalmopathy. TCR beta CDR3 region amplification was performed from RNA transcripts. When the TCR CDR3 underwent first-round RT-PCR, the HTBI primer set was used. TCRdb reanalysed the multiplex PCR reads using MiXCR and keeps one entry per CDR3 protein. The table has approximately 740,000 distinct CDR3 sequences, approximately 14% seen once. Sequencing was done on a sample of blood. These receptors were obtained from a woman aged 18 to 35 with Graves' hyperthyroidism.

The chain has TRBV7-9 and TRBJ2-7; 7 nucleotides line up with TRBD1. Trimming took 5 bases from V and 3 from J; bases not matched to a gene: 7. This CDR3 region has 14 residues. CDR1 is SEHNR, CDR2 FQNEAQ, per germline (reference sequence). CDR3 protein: CASSRRQGDYEQYF. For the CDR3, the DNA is TGTGCCAGCAGCCGACGACAGGGAGACTACGAGCAGTACTTC.

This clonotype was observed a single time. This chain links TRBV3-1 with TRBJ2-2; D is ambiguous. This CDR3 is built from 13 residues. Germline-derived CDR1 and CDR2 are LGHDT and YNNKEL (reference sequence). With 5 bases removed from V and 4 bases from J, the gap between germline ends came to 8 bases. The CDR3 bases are TGTGCCAGCAGCAAGATCCGCACCGGGGAGCTGTTTTTT. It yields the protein CASSKIRTGELFF.

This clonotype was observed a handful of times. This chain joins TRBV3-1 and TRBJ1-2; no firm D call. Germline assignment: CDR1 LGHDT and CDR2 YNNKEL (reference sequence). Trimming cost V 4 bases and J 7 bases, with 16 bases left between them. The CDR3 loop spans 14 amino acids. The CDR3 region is CASSRAAVTSGYTF. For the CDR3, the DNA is TGTGCCAGCAGCCGAGCGGCTGTAACTAGTGGCTACACCTTC.

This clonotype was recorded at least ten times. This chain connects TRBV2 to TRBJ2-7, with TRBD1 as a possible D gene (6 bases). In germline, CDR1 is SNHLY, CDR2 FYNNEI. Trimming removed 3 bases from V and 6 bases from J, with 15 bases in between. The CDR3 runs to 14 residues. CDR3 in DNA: TGTGCCAGCAGTGAGGGGGCCGTAGATCCCGAGCAGTACTTC. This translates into CASSEGAVDPEQYF.

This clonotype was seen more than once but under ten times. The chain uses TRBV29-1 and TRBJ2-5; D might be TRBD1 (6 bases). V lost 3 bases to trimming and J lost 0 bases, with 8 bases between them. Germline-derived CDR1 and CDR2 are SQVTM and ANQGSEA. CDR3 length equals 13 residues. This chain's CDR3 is CSVDWGHQETQYF. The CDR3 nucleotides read TGCAGCGTTGATTGGGGGCACCAAGAGACCCAGTACTTC.

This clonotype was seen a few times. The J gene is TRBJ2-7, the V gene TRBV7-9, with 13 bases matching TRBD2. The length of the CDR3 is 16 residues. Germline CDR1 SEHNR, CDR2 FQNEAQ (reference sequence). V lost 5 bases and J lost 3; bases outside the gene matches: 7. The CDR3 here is CASSPGLAGEGYEQYF. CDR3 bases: TGTGCCAGCAGCCCAGGACTAGCGGGAGAGGGCTACGAGCAGTACTTC.

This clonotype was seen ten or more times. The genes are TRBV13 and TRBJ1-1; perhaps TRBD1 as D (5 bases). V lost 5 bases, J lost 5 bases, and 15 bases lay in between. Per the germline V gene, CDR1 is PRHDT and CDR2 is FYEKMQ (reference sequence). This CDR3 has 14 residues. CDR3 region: CASSRLTARTEAFF. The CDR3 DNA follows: TGTGCCAGCAGCCGATTGACAGCCAGAACTGAAGCTTTCTTT.

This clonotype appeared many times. CDR3 DNA sequence: TGTGCCTGGAGTTGGGCTAGGCTGGCCGGGGAGCTGTTTTTT. Residues: CAWSWARLAGELFF. The chain combines TRBV30 with TRBJ2-2; D is unclear. The CDR3 length is 14 residues. Deletions cut 2 bases from V and 6 bases from J, with 13 bases between. Germline V CDR1 and CDR2: GTSNPN, SVGIG (reference sequence).

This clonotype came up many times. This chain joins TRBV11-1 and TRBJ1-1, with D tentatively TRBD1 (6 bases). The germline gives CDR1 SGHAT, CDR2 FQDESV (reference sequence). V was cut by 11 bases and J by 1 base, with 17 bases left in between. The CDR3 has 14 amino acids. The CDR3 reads CAVQGAKANTEAFF. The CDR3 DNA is TGTGCCGTACAGGGTGCAAAGGCGAACACTGAAGCTTTCTTT.

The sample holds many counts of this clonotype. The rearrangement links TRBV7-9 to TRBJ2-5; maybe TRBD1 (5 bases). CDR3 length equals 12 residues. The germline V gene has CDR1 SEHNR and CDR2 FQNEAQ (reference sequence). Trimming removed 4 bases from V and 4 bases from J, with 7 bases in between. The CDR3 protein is CASSYTGETQYF. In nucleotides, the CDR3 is TGTGCCAGCAGCTACACAGGAGAGACCCAGTACTTC.

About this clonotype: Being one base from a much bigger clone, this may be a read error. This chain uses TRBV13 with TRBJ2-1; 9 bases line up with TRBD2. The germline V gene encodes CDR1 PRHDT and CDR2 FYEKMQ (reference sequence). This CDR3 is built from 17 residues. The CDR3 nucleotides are TGTGTCAGCAGCTTAGGGATTCTAGCGGGATTGGGAGGTGAGCAGTTCTTC. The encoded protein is CVSSLGILAGLGGEQFF.

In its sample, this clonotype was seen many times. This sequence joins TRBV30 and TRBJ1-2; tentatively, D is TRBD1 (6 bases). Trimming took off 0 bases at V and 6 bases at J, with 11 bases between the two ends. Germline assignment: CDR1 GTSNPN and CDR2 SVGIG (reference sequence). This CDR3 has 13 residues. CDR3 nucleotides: TGTGCCTGGAGTGTACGGGGGCGGAATGGCTACACCTTC. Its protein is CAWSVRGRNGYTF.

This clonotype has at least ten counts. CDR3 region: CASSLLGWTQETQYF. CDR3 nucleotides: TGTGCCAGCAGCTTATTGGGGTGGACACAAGAGACCCAGTACTTC. The V gene is TRBV11-2, the J gene TRBJ2-5, with a weak D call TRBD1 (5 bases). Germline lookup yields CDR1 SGHAT and CDR2 FQNNGV. The CDR3 totals 15 residues. The V and J ends lost 2 bases and 2 bases respectively, with 12 bases between them.

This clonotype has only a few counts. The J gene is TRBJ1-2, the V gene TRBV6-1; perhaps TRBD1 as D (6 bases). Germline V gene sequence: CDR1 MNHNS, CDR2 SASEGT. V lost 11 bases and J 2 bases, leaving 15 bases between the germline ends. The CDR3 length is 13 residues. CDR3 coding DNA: TGTGCCGCCCGGACAGACCTAAACTATGGCTACACCTTC. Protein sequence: CAARTDLNYGYTF.

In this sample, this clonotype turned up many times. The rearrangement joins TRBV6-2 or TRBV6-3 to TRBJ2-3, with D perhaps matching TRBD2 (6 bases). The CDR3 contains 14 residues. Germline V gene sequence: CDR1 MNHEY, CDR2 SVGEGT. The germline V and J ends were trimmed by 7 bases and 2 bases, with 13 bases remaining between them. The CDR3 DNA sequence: TGTGCCAGCAACGACTGGGACTTCACAGATACGCAGTATTTT. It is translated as CASNDWDFTDTQYF.

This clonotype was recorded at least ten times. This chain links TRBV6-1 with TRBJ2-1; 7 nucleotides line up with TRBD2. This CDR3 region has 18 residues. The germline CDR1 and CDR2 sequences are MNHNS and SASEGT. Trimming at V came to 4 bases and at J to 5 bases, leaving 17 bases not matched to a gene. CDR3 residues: CASSGWDYIQWKNNEQFF. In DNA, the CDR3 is TGTGCCAGCAGTGGGTGGGACTATATACAATGGAAAAACAATGAGCAGTTCTTC.

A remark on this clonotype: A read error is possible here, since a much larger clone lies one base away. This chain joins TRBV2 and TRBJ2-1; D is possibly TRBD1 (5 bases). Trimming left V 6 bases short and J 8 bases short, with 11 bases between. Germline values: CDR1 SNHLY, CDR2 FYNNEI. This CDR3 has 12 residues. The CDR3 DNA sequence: TGTGCCAGCAGCCCAGGGTTGGATGAGCAGTTCTTC. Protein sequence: CASSPGLDEQFF.

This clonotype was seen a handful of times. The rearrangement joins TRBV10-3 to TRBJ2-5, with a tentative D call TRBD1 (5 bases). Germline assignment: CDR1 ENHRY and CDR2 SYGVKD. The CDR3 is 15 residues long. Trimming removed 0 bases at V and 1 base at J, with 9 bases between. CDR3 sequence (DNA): TGTGCCATCAGTGAGTCGGCAGGGCTCCAAGAGACCCAGTACTTC. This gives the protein CAISESAGLQETQYF.

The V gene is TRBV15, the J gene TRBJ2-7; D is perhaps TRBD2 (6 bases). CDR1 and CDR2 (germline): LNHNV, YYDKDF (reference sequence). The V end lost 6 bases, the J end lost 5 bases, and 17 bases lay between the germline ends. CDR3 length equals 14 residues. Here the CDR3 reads CATRFGGSMNEQYF. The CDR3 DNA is TGTGCCACCAGATTCGGAGGGTCGATGAACGAGCAGTACTTC.